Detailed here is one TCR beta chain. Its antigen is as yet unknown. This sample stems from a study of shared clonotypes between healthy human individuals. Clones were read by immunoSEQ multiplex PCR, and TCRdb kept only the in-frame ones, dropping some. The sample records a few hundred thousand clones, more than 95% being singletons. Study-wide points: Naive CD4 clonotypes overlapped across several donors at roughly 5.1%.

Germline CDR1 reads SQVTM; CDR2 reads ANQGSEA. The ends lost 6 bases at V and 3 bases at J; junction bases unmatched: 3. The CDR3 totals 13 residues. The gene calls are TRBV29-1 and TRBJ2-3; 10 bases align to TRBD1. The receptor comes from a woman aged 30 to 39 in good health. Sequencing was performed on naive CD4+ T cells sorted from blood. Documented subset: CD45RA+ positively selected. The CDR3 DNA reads TGCAGCGTGAGACAGGGGGCAACAGATACGCAGTATTTT. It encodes CSVRQGATDTQYF.